The sequence of this T cell receptor beta chain was determined in a study of cytomegalovirus exposure and HLA in healthy donors. Study as a whole: Caucasian-associated ancestry cluster membership applied to under 85% of several hundred genotyped donors. Study conclusions and caveats: Among immune exposure information, only CMV serostatus was available.

It was with 60 Vbeta and 13 Jbeta primers that the PCR ran. This table comes from immunoSEQ multiplex PCR, and its TCRdb copy is limited to in-frame clones, with some not included. The sample holds fewer than 200,000 clones, about nine tenths seen once. This CDR3 contains 16 residues. Per germline, CDR1 WSHSY and CDR2 SAAADI. V lost 2 bases, J lost 5 bases, and 8 bases stayed unmatched. For this clone: Antigen: not known.

This sequence originates from a boy aged 2-15 years in good health and CMV-seronegative. The chain links TRBV10-2 to TRBJ2-1, with 8 nucleotides matching TRBD2. The sample taken for sequencing was PBMCs. The CDR3 loop is CASSEGWAAGDNEQFF. The CDR3 nucleotides read TGCGCCAGCAGTGAGGGTTGGGCAGCGGGAGACAATGAGCAGTTCTTC.